This record concerns one T cell receptor beta chain sequence. Germline V gives CDR1 LNHDA, CDR2 SQIVND (reference sequence). V lost 5 bases and J lost 1; bases outside the gene matches: 10. CDR3 length: 17 amino acids. Clones were sequenced by immunoSEQ multiplex PCR, and TCRdb holds only the in-frame ones, with some missing. The repertoire holds some 150,000 clones, with less than 85% as singletons. This entry is derived from a study of blood T cell repertoires in COVID-19. V is TRBV19 and J is TRBJ1-1; 10 bases fit TRBD1. The sample comprised PBMCs or T cells enriched from blood (not recorded which). The sequence was obtained from a woman aged 50 to 60 who had recovered from COVID-19. In nucleotides, the CDR3 is TGTGCCAGTAGTCTATGGACAGGGGGAAGGGGGAACACTGAAGCTTTCTTT. Its translation is CASSLWTGGRGNTEAFF.